This T cell receptor (beta chain) was found in a study of cytomegalovirus exposure and HLA in healthy donors. The wider study: Clustering assigned roughly 81% of the roughly 430 genotyped donors to the Caucasian-associated ancestry cluster.

PCR amplification relied on 60 Vbeta primers (plus 13 Jbeta primers). Original handling: An analysis that came later counted some 85 million unique TCR beta chains, around 12 million shared. Sequenced by immunoSEQ multiplex PCR; TCRdb stores in-frame clones only, minus some. D and trimming were read from the DNA, whereas the V and J calls and clone size are those reported in that table. The data hold about 160,000 clones, with approximately 88% observed a single time. Germline values: CDR1 SGDLS, CDR2 YYNGEE. The V end lost 0 bases, the J end lost 7 bases, and 14 bases lay between the germline ends. The CDR3 runs 15 residues.

The V and J genes are TRBV9 and TRBJ2-1, with a weak D call TRBD2 (5 bases). Sequenced sample: PBMCs. This receptor was obtained from a man between 25 and 39 years old in good health and CMV-seronegative. The CDR3 bases are TGTGCCAGCAGCGTAGGGTCCCAGAGGGCAAATGAGCAGTTCTTC. Encoded protein: CASSVGSQRANEQFF.